This passage covers 29 T cell receptor beta chains from one sample sequenced in a study of blood T cells in healthy people across ages. Together with a sample-barcoded 5' primer, a J-beta primer mix was included in a second PCR lasting about 7 to 12 cycles. TCRdb processed the 5' RACE reads anew with MiXCR; each CDR3 protein has one entry. Seen here are over 1,500,000 distinct CDR3 sequences, about 39% observed once, and the top ten hold 23%. Sequenced sample: blood. Receptor source: a human donor in good health.

This clonotype was seen more than once but under ten times. The rearrangement uses TRBV4-3 and TRBJ2-6; D unclear. Trimming removed 4 bases from V and 0 bases from J, with 16 bases in between. This CDR3 is built from 18 residues. The germline V gene encodes CDR1 LGHNA and CDR2 YSLEER. The CDR3 sequence is CASSLRTEIDSGANVLTF. The DNA for the CDR3 is TGCGCCAGCAGCCTAAGGACCGAGATTGACTCTGGGGCCAACGTCCTGACTTTC.

This clonotype appeared a few times. V usage is TRBV2 and J usage is TRBJ2-4, with D maybe TRBD1 (5 bases). This CDR3 spans 14 amino acids. V was clipped by 2 bases and J by 2 bases, with 7 bases between them. CDR1 and CDR2 (germline): SNHLY, FYNNEI. The CDR3 is CASSERGTKNIQYF. In DNA, the CDR3 is TGTGCCAGCAGTGAAAGGGGAACCAAAAACATTCAGTACTTC.

This clonotype was found a few times. The V gene is TRBV28, the J gene TRBJ1-1; no firm D call. Looked up from germline, CDR1 is MDHEN and CDR2 is SYDVKM. V was pared by 2 bases and J by 0 bases, with 10 bases between. This CDR3 has 15 residues. In DNA form, the CDR3 reads TGTGCCAGCAGTTTACCCACGGGGATGAACACTGAAGCTTTCTTT. It encodes CASSLPTGMNTEAFF. The full variable domain, rest sourced from reference TRBV28 and TRBJ1-1, is DVKVTQSSRYLVKRTGEKVFLECVQDMDHENMFWYRQDPGLGLRLIYFSYDVKMKEKGDIPEGYSVSREKKERFSLILESASTNQTSMYLCASSLPTGMNTEAFFGQGTRLTVV.

In its sample, this clonotype was seen a few times. The chain links TRBV20-1 to TRBJ1-2; 8 nucleotides match TRBD1. CDR1 and CDR2 from the germline V gene are DFQATT and SNEGSKA (reference sequence). The V gene end was trimmed by 0 bases and the J gene end by 7 bases; junction bases not matched to a gene: 4. The CDR3 spans 13 residues. As DNA, the CDR3 is TGCAGTGCTAGAGACAGGGGGCGTCGTGGCTACACCTTC. This translates into CSARDRGRRGYTF.

This clonotype was seen only a few times. The V gene is TRBV6-6, the J gene TRBJ2-5; TRBD1 aligns across 9 bases. V shed 4 bases, J shed 5 bases, and the junction held 8 bases outside the gene matches. The CDR3 spans 15 residues. Germline CDR1 MNHNY, CDR2 SVGAGI (reference sequence). The CDR3 loop is CASSSLQGAEETQYF. Here the CDR3 DNA reads TGTGCCAGCAGTTCTCTACAGGGGGCTGAGGAGACCCAGTACTTC.

A few counts support this clonotype. The genes are TRBV28 and TRBJ1-2, with D possibly matching TRBD1 (5 bases). CDR1 is MDHEN, CDR2 SYDVKM, per germline. The CDR3 covers 15 residues. Trimming pared 6 bases from V and 5 bases from J, leaving 19 bases between. The CDR3 here is CASRPRDGSSYGYTF. In DNA form, the CDR3 reads TGTGCCAGCAGGCCGAGGGACGGATCTTCTTATGGCTACACCTTC.

The gene calls are TRBV12-5 and TRBJ2-1; the D gene could be TRBD1 or TRBD2 (6 bases each). Germline CDR1 and CDR2: LGHNT and FRNRAP. The germline V and J ends were trimmed by 8 bases and 6 bases, with 14 bases remaining between them. CDR3 length: 13 residues. DNA for the CDR3: TGTGCTAGTAGTCGAGGAGGGGGCAATGAGCAGTTCTTC. This encodes CASSRGGGNEQFF.

This clonotype was found a few times. The chain joins TRBV5-1 to TRBJ2-7; TRBD1 is a possible D gene (5 bases). Trimming pared 7 bases from V and 6 bases from J, leaving 11 bases between. CDR1 and CDR2 (germline): SGHRS, YFSETQ. This CDR3 spans 11 amino acids. As DNA, the CDR3 is TGCGCCAGCCGCGCAGGGCGCGAGCAGTACTTC. It is translated as CASRAGREQYF.

This rearrangement joins TRBV7-2 to TRBJ1-1; tentatively, D is TRBD1 (5 bases). The length of the CDR3 is 13 residues. V was cut by 1 base and J by 9 bases, with 12 bases left in between. Germline loops: CDR1 SGHTA, CDR2 FQGNSA. CDR3 sequence: CASSLGTPGKAFF. For the CDR3, the DNA is TGTGCCAGCAGCTTAGGGACACCTGGTAAAGCTTTCTTT. The complete variable domain, with remaining parts taken from reference TRBV7-2 and TRBJ1-1, reads GAGVSQSPSNKVTEKGKDVELRCDPISGHTALYWYRQSLGQGLEFLIYFQGNSAPDKSGLPSDRFSAERTGGSVSTLTIQRTQQEDSAVYLCASSLGTPGKAFFGQGTRLTVV.

This clonotype has a handful of counts. The V gene is TRBV11-2, the J gene TRBJ2-1, with D uncertain. The CDR3 totals 16 residues. The germline gives CDR1 SGHAT, CDR2 FQNNGV. V lost 1 base and J lost 4, with 14 bases in between. The CDR3 DNA follows: TGTGCCAGCAGCTTAGCCGGTACGGGCGAGTACAATGAGCAGTTCTTC. It specifies CASSLAGTGEYNEQFF.

J is TRBJ2-3 and V is TRBV11-2; 9 nucleotides match TRBD1. The germline V gene encodes CDR1 SGHAT and CDR2 FQNNGV. The CDR3 contains 16 residues. Unmatched junction bases numbered 13, after V lost 8 bases and J lost 4 bases. CDR3 nucleotides: TGTGCCAGCGGCTCACTCGGACAGGGGTTTTCAGATACGCAGTATTTT. Its protein product is CASGSLGQGFSDTQYF.

This clonotype was seen only a few times. A much larger clonotype is one base distant, so this may be a read error. V is TRBV6-6 and J is TRBJ2-1, with 7 bases identical to TRBD2. J lost 2 bases, V lost 0 bases, and 7 bases had no gene match. This CDR3 spans 17 amino acids. Germline V gene data show CDR1 as MNHNY and CDR2 as SVGAGI (reference sequence). CDR3 amino acids: CASSYSGVGGAYNEQFF. CDR3 coding DNA: TGTGCCAGCAGTTACTCGGGGGTGGGGGGGGCCTACAATGAGCAGTTCTTC.

This sequence joins TRBV28 and TRBJ2-1; a possible D gene is TRBD1 (7 bases). This CDR3 comprises 15 residues. The germline V gene encodes CDR1 MDHEN and CDR2 SYDVKM. The V and J ends lost 6 bases and 8 bases respectively, with 20 bases between them. CDR3: CASSSIDSRGDEQFF. As DNA, the CDR3 is TGTGCCAGCAGCTCAATAGACTCCAGGGGGGATGAGCAGTTCTTC.

The CDR3 coding sequence is TGCAGTGCTCGCCCGAGACAGGGGTACGAGCAGTACTTC. Encoded protein: CSARPRQGYEQYF. V is TRBV20-1 and J is TRBJ2-7, with 8 bases lining up with TRBD1. Germline values: CDR1 DFQATT, CDR2 SNEGSKA (reference sequence). The ends lost 5 bases at V and 4 bases at J; junction bases unmatched: 7. The CDR3 is made up of 13 amino acids.

V usage is TRBV2 and J usage is TRBJ1-2; D remains unclear. V gave up 6 bases and J gave up 8 bases, with 7 bases separating them. From germline, CDR1 is SNHLY and CDR2 FYNNEI. The CDR3 loop spans 10 amino acids. The CDR3 nucleotides read TGTGCCAGCAGAGGTGGCGGCTACACCTTC. It yields the protein CASRGGGYTF.

About this clonotype: The conserved phenylalanine or tryptophan is not found at the CDR3 terminus, so this likely reflects a read error. J is TRBJ2-6 and V is TRBV5-1; no firm D call. Between the trimmed V and J ends, which lost 0 bases and 1 base, there was a span of 5 bases. Per the germline V gene, CDR1 is SGHRS and CDR2 is YFSETQ. The CDR3 length is 15 residues. The CDR3 DNA follows: TGCGCCAGCAGCTTGGGTGCATCTGGGGCCAACGTCCTGACTTAC. It specifies CASSLGASGANVLTY.

V and J are TRBV28 and TRBJ2-5; D may be TRBD1 or TRBD2 (5 bases each). Trimming stripped 2 bases from V and 5 bases from J, with 12 bases between. The CDR3 has 14 residues. Germline V gene data show CDR1 as MDHEN and CDR2 as SYDVKM. This CDR3 is CASSLGGPSETQYF. CDR3 DNA sequence: TGTGCCAGCAGTTTAGGGGGTCCGAGCGAGACCCAGTACTTC.

The chain joins TRBV6-1 to TRBJ1-1; D is possibly TRBD1 (6 bases). Trimming took 3 bases from V and 8 from J, leaving 16 bases between them. Germline CDR1 and CDR2: MNHNS and SASEGT. The CDR3 length is 14 residues. Written as DNA, the CDR3 is TGTGCCAGCAGTGAGACAGGAACTCATACCGAAGCTTTCTTT. Its translation is CASSETGTHTEAFF.

This clonotype was observed a handful of times. The chain couples TRBV6-6 to TRBJ1-2; D is undetermined. The CDR3 length is 12 residues. V lost 6 bases and J lost 8, with 13 bases in between. Per the germline V gene, CDR1 is MNHNY and CDR2 is SVGAGI (reference sequence). The CDR3 loop reads CASRSRNDGYTF. In nucleotides, the CDR3 is TGTGCCAGCAGAAGCAGGAATGACGGCTACACCTTC.

The rearrangement joins TRBV7-9 to TRBJ2-5; 8 nucleotides line up with TRBD2. Germline trimming cut 4 bases from V and 11 bases from J; bases unmatched to any gene: 9. Germline V gene data show CDR1 as SEHNR and CDR2 as FQNEAQ (reference sequence). This CDR3 is 13 amino acids long. The CDR3 DNA is TGTGCCAGCAGCTCTCCGGGGGGGCCTGAGCAGTACTTC. Amino acid sequence: CASSSPGGPEQYF.

About this clonotype itself: The junction and the germline gene differ at one end; a read error may be behind it. The CDR3 protein is CASSFGTPQYDYTF. The CDR3 DNA reads as TGCGCCAGCAGCTTCGGGACACCACAGTATGACTACACCTTC. V gene TRBV5-1 combines with J gene TRBJ1-2, with D possibly matching TRBD1 (6 bases). Germline-derived CDR1 and CDR2 are SGHRS and YFSETQ. The CDR3 consists of 14 residues. Using reference TRBV5-1 and TRBJ1-2 for the parts outside the CDR3, the full variable domain is KAGVTQTPRYLIKTRGQQVTLSCSPISGHRSVSWYQQTPGQGLQFLFEYFSETQRNKGNFPGRFSGRQFSNSRSEMNVSTLELGDSALYLCASSFGTPQYDYTFGSGTRLTVV.

This clonotype was counted only a few times. The genes are TRBV20-1 and TRBJ2-2; unclear D gene. The CDR3 has 13 residues. CDR1 and CDR2 (germline): DFQATT, SNEGSKA (reference sequence). V dropped 2 bases and J dropped 0 bases, with 4 bases sitting between them. CDR3 nucleotide sequence: TGCAGTGCTAGATTTGCGAACACCGGGGAGCTGTTTTTT. Its protein is CSARFANTGELFF.

The chain recombines TRBV12-3 or TRBV12-4 with TRBJ2-2; D not resolved. V lost 8 bases, J lost 6 bases, and 13 bases lay in between. This CDR3 has 13 residues. CDR3 nucleotide sequence: TGTGCCAGCGGTCTTGGGGTGGCCGGGGAGCTGTTTTTT. This translates into CASGLGVAGELFF.

The chain combines TRBV4-1 with TRBJ2-1, with D maybe TRBD1 (6 bases). Trimming pared 0 bases from V and 1 base from J, leaving 10 bases between. Germline values: CDR1 MGHRA, CDR2 YSYEKL. This CDR3 has 16 residues. CDR3 residues: CASSQDTGWSYNEQFF. CDR3 bases: TGCGCCAGCAGCCAAGATACAGGGTGGTCCTACAATGAGCAGTTCTTC.

Only a few counts were recorded for this clonotype. The rearrangement uses TRBV9 and TRBJ2-5; D is unclear. CDR1 SGDLS and CDR2 YYNGEE come from the germline V gene. Trimming took off 2 bases at V and 8 bases at J, with 13 bases between the two ends. The CDR3 spans 13 residues. The CDR3 is CASSVGSLATQYF. As DNA, the CDR3 is TGTGCCAGCAGCGTTGGCAGCCTTGCAACCCAGTACTTC.

Concerning this clonotype itself: Relative to the germline gene, one junction end is altered; a read error may explain this. The gene calls are TRBV6-2 or TRBV6-3 and TRBJ1-1, with D hard to call. CDR1 is MNHEY, CDR2 SVGEGT, per germline. The CDR3 is made up of 13 amino acids. Written as DNA, the CDR3 is TGTGCCAGCAGCTCTTTCAAAGACACTGAAACTTTCTTT. This gives the protein CASSSFKDTETFF.

This chain connects TRBV7-8 to TRBJ2-3; a weak D match, TRBD2 (6 bases). V lost 1 base to trimming and J lost 6 bases, with 11 bases between them. Germline V gives CDR1 SGHVS, CDR2 FQNEAQ. The CDR3 spans 14 residues. The CDR3 bases are TGTGCCAGCAGCTTAGACGGGGGTTCGGATACGCAGTATTTT. It yields the protein CASSLDGGSDTQYF.

This clonotype was detected only a few times. The chain couples TRBV29-1 to TRBJ1-2; TRBD1 aligns across 9 bases. Germline CDR1 SQVTM, CDR2 ANQGSEA. The CDR3 is made up of 12 amino acids. Losses at the gene ends were 4 bases for V and 4 bases for J; bases not matched to a gene: 1. CDR3 coding DNA: TGCAGCGTTGGACAGGGGGGCTATGGCTACACCTTC. It encodes CSVGQGGYGYTF.

This clonotype has a count of ten or more. The chain is built from TRBV7-2 and TRBJ2-5; D unresolved. The CDR3 totals 13 residues. Trimming cost V 3 bases and J 0 bases, with 5 bases left between them. CDR1 is SGHTA, CDR2 FQGNSA, per germline. The CDR3 reads CASSFPYQETQYF. The CDR3 DNA follows: TGTGCCAGCAGCTTCCCGTACCAAGAGACCCAGTACTTC. The whole variable domain, filled in from reference TRBV7-2 and TRBJ2-5, reads GAGVSQSPSNKVTEKGKDVELRCDPISGHTALYWYRQSLGQGLEFLIYFQGNSAPDKSGLPSDRFSAERTGGSVSTLTIQRTQQEDSAVYLCASSFPYQETQYFGPGTRLLVL.